This TCR beta chain stems from a study of regulatory T cells in long-lasting Graves disease (dated by TCRdb to about 2021). Background for the entire study: Newly diagnosed Graves' disease patients had taken antithyroid drugs for less than 3 months. Peripheral blood TCR sequencing and RNA sequencing compared persistent Graves' disease patients with newly diagnosed Graves' disease patients. A total of 35 or so samples were covered by TCR sequencing, comprising 13 persistent and around 20 newly diagnosed Graves' disease patients. The study took place in China and was registered as a clinical trial. Study-wide findings and limitations: Patients with persistent disease shared more public clonotypes (roughly 2,900) than newly diagnosed patients did (approximately 990). Only peripheral blood was studied, because thyroid tissue, the primary lesion, was inaccessible. Preferential use of TRBV28, TRBJ1-2 and TRBJ2-5 was observed in persistent disease, whereas TRBV20-1 and TRBJ2-1 were favored in newly diagnosed disease. Only the TCR beta chain was sequenced and analyzed. The authors noted that the small sample size was a limitation that may lower accuracy. Compared with newly diagnosed patients, patients with persistent Graves' disease had lower TCR Shannon entropy and fewer highly expanded clones, which suggests clonal expansion.

Taken from the germline V gene (reference sequence), the CDR1 and CDR2 loops are DFQATT and SNEGSKA. V was cut back by 4 bases and J by 13 bases, leaving a gap of 11 bases between them. From its cysteine to its phenylalanine, the CDR3 spans 10 amino acids. Only the CDR3 portion is preserved as DNA: 30 bases, with reading frame beginning at the first base. What the time point label conveys for this sample: newly diagnosed GD, antithyroid drugs for less than 3 months. RNA was extracted from PBMCs in TRIzol for both TCR sequencing and RNA sequencing. The diagnosis of Graves' disease followed American Thyroid Association guidelines. Patients were recruited from an endocrinology department in Xi'an, China. Each patient gave around 9.2 milliliters of peripheral blood, collected in an EDTA anticoagulant tube. PBMCs were isolated by Ficoll Paque Plus density gradient separation without further T cell sorting. An Agilent 2100 Bioanalyzer and agarose gel were used to assess RNA quality, and a NanoDrop 2000 was used to measure RNA concentration.

A note on this clonotype: Its recognized antigen is unknown. Base qualities are not provided; no much larger clone lies one nucleotide away.

Libraries were constructed by multiplex PCR. These reads were obtained on an Illumina HiSeq 4000. To build TCR beta libraries, CDR3 regions were amplified by Arm-PCR using iRepertoire HTBI primers. Before sequencing, the PCR products underwent gel purification. In the source study's methods: A total of roughly 67 TRBV and approximately 15 TRBJ segments were identified across samples and were used for gene usage analysis of CDR3 amino acid clonotypes. Filtered high-quality paired reads were merged into contigs using COPE and FqMerger. Contigs were aligned with BLAST to IMGT TRBV, TRBD and TRBJ reference genes, and CDR3 was defined per IMGT. Highly expanded clones were defined as clonotypes with a frequency above 0.1%. Shannon entropy was used to measure repertoire diversity, and the Gini coefficient was used to measure V-J evenness. A clonotype was considered public if more than one individual shared it. The public reads were reanalyzed by TCRdb: fastp trimming at Q25, MiXCR alignment, in-frame beta chains only. Each CDR3 protein gets just one entry, which takes the most common genes and DNA from the rows behind it. Clone size and V and J calls follow TCRdb, not the original study. This sample is represented by 530,000 or so distinct CDR3 sequences; 15% to 20% of them were singletons. The ten largest clones represent around 13% of the sample.

These data were also reused for a study on T cells in Graves' hyperthyroidism and ophthalmopathy. As the second study states: Graves' hyperthyroidism was defined as stable when no progression to ophthalmopathy occurred over 18 months of follow-up. The hyperthyroidism patients were between 18 and 65 years old and newly diagnosed, with a disease duration of less than 2 months. Exclusion was applied to patients with uncontrolled infections, other autoimmune diseases, pregnancy or lactation. Clinical symptoms, serum thyroxine and TRAb, thyroid ultrasound, and orbital computed tomography formed the basis for the diagnoses. A first-round RT-PCR of the TCR CDR3 used the HTBI primer set with the Qiagen OneStep RT-PCR kit. Blood samples also contained most of the expanded thyroid clonotypes (frequency above 0.001), which suggests that blood repertoires may reflect thyroid immune responses. In cross-validation, a model built on a 13 V-J signature told ophthalmopathy apart from stable hyperthyroidism with under 90% sensitivity and approximately 81% specificity, and in testing the same model reached 80%/75%. During validation, the model predicted progression to ophthalmopathy a median of roughly 7.1 months ahead of onset, with around 70% sensitivity and almost 75% specificity. To identify TCR V-J signatures that set the groups apart, the researchers used a discovery cohort of about a hundred patients, made up of some 41 with Graves' ophthalmopathy and 55 to 65 with stable Graves' hyperthyroidism. An independent validation cohort of fewer than 20 hyperthyroidism patients and about 16 patients who later progressed to ophthalmopathy tested prospective prediction of ophthalmopathy. The roughly 100 discovery patients were divided at random into training and test sets in a 7:3 ratio. The study also compared thyroid tissue and blood T-cell repertoires from a handful of Graves' hyperthyroidism patients. After blood sampling, hyperthyroidism patients were treated with methimazole at a starting dose of 30 mg daily, and ophthalmopathy patients were treated with high-dose intravenous methylprednisolone. The libraries were constructed in a second round of multiplex PCR and then size-selected and purified. Sequencing of the libraries was done on an Illumina HiSeq2000 using paired-end 100 bp reads. SOAPnuke was used to process the raw data, throwing out any read that contained adapters or uncalled bases, had a mean Phred below 15, or lacked an exact constant-primer or identifier match. High-quality paired reads were merged using COPE v1.2.5, and each unique nucleotide sequence was defined as a clonotype. MiTCR v1.1 was used to align clonotypes to the IMGT TRBV, TRBD and TRBJ reference segments. The analysis included only V-J combinations with a frequency above 0.0001, which together covered more than 99% of the repertoires. The TCS score was defined as the ratio of F50 (clonal expansion) to E x V (chaos), calculated using BLOSUM62-based TCRdist between CDR3 peptides within each V-J. Welch's t-statistics and random forest reduced several hundred V-J features to roughly 13, which were used in a naive Bayes classifier (R e1071). Sample size was not statistically predetermined, and blinding of investigators to group allocation was not performed. TCR Vbeta CDR3 sequencing of approximately 140 peripheral blood samples (approximately 44 ophthalmopathy, roughly 72 hyperthyroidism and roughly 17 progressor patients) is reported in the paper.

The sequencing here drew on peripheral blood mononuclear cells (PBMCs), taken at new diagnosis, from a patient treated with antithyroid drugs. The sequence was obtained from a man in his late teens or twenties with Graves disease. Donor details come from another sample of the same person, matched by shared clones. The rearrangement joined TRBV20-1 to TRBJ2-4; a confident D gene designation cannot be given. The CDR3 sequence is CSAMVAQQYF. The nucleotide sequence reads as follows: TGCAGTGCTATGGTGGCACAACAGTACTTC.